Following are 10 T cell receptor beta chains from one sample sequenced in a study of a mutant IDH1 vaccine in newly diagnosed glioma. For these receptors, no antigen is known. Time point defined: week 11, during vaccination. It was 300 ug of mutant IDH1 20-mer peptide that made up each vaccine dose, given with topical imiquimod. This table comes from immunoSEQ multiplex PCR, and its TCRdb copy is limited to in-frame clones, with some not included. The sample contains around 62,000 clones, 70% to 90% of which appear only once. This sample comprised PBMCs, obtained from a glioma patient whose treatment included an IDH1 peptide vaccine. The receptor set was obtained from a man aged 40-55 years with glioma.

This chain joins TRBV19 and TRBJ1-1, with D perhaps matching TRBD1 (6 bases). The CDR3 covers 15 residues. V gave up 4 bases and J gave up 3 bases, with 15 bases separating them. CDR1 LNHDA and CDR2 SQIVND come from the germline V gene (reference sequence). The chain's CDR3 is CASSNLAGVDTEAFF. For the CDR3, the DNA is TGTGCCAGTAGTAACTTGGCAGGGGTGGACACTGAAGCTTTCTTT.

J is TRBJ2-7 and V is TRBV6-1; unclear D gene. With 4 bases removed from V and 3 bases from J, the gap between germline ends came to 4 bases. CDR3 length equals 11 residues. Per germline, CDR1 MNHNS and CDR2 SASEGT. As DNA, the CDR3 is TGTGCCAGCAGTGCGATCTACGAGCAGTACGTC. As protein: CASSAIYEQYV.

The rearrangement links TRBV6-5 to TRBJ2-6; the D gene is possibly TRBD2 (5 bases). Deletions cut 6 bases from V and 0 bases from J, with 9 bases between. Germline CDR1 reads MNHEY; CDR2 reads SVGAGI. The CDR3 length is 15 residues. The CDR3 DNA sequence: TGTGCCAGCAGGACTACCCTCTCTGGGGCCAACGTCCTGACTTTC. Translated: CASRTTLSGANVLTF.

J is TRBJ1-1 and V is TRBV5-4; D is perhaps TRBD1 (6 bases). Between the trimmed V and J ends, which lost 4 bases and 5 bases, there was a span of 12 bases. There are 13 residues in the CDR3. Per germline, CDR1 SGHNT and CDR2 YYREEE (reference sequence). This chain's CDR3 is CASSTTGPTEAFF. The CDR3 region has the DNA TGTGCCAGCAGCACTACAGGGCCTACTGAAGCTTTCTTT.

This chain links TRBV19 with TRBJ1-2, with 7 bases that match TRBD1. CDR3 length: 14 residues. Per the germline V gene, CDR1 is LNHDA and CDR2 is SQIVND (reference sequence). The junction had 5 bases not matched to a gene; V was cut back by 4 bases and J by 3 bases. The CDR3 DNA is TGTGCCAGTAGTACGGGACAGAGCGACTATGGCTACACCTTC. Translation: CASSTGQSDYGYTF.

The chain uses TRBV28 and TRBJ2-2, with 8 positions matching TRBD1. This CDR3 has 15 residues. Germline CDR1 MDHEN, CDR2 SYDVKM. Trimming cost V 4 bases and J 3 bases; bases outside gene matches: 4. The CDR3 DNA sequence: TGTGCCAGCAGTTACAGGGGGTTACACACCGGGGAGCTGTTTTTT. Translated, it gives CASSYRGLHTGELFF.

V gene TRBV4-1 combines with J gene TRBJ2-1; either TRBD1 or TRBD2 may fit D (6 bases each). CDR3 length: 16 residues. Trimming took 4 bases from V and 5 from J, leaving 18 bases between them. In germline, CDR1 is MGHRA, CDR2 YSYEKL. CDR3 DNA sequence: TGCGCCAGCAGCCGGGGCCCGGCCGGGGGCGACAATGAGCAGTTCTTC. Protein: CASSRGPAGGDNEQFF.

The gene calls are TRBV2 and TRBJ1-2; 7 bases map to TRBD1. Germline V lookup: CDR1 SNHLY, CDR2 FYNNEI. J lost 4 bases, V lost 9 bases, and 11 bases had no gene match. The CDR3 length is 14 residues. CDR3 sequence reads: CASTPGQYSYGYTF. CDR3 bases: TGTGCCAGTACGCCGGGACAGTACTCCTATGGCTACACCTTC. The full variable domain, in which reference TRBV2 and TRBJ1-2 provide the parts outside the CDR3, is EPEVTQTPSHQVTQMGQEVILRCVPISNHLYFYWYRQILGQKVEFLVSFYNNEISEKSEIFDDQFSVERPDGSNFTLKIRSTKLEDSAMYFCASTPGQYSYGYTFGSGTRLTVV.

The CDR3 DNA reads TGTGCCAGCAGCAAGGGGACCCCTTATGTGCGGGAGCTTTCTTACAATGAGCAGTTCTTC. This translates into CASSKGTPYVRELSYNEQFF. The chain links TRBV21-1 to TRBJ2-1; TRBD2, as called in the table, went unchecked against the DNA. TRBV21-1 is annotated as a pseudogene. This CDR3 comprises 20 residues.

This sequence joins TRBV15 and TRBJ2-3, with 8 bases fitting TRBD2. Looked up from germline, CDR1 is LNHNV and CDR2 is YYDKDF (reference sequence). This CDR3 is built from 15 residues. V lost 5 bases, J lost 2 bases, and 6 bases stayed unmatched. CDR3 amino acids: CATSEGGGLTDTQYF. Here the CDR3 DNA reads TGTGCCACCAGCGAGGGCGGGGGGCTCACAGATACGCAGTATTTT.